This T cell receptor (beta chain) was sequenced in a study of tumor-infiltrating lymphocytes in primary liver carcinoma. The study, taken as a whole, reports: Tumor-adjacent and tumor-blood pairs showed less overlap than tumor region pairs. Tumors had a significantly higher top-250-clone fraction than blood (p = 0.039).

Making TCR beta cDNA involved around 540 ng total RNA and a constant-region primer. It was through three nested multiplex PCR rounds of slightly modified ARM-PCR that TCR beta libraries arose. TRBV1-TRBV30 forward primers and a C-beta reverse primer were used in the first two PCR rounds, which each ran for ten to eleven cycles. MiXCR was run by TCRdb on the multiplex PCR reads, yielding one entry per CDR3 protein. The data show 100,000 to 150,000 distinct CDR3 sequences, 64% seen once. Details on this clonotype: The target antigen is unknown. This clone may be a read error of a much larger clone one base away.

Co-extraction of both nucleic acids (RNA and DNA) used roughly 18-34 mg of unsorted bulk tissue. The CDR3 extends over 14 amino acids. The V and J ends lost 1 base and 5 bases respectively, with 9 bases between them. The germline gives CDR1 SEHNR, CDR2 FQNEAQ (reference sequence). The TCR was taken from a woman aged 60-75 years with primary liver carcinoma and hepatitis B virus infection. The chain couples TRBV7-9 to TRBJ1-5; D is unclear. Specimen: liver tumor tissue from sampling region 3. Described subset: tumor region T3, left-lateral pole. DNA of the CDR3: TGTGCCAGCAGCTTAGAGGGTGTCTATCAGCCCCAGCATTTT. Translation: CASSLEGVYQPQHF.